The source of this T cell receptor (beta chain) is a study of CD8+ T cells in alopecia areata. Study outcomes and limitations: In lesional scalp, particularly from alopecia totalis/universalis, clonality was higher than in normal scalp.

CDR1 is MNHNS, CDR2 SASEGT, per germline. This CDR3 spans 13 amino acids. V trimming: 5 bases; J trimming: 2 bases; junction bases outside the gene matches: 3. The sequencing template was cDNA reverse transcribed from extracted RNA. Sequenced by immunoSEQ multiplex PCR; TCRdb stores in-frame clones only, minus some. The table records roughly 150,000 clones, 87% of them present only once. This clone was picked up one time. Its antigen is as yet unknown. Here the sequenced sample was CD8+ T cells sorted from blood, taken at week 0. This clonotype was sampled from a human donor with alopecia areata. This chain uses TRBV6-1 with TRBJ2-7, with TRBD1 matching 7 bases. The CDR3 loop reads CASSMGQTYEQYF. As DNA, the CDR3 is TGTGCCAGCAGTATGGGACAGACCTACGAGCAGTACTTC.